The present entry profiles one TCR beta chain with its context. Per the study methods: Estimation of nucleated cell counts relied on the amplification of reference gene primers. Clones were read by immunoSEQ multiplex PCR, and TCRdb kept only the in-frame ones, dropping some. D and trimming were read from the DNA, whereas the V and J calls and clone size are those reported in that table. The table shows roughly 140,000 clones, with 70% to 90% occurring only once. Seattle's cohort entered during active infection and was followed longitudinally. V was shortened by 0 bases and J by 1 base, with 10 bases between the two germline ends. Per germline, CDR1 SGHRS and CDR2 YFSETQ. The CDR3 spans 15 residues. The data are from a study of blood T cell repertoires in COVID-19. As for the study in general: Specimens from acute and convalescent COVID-19 originated in the United States, Italy and Spain. PBMCs, B-cell-depleted T cells, or T cells were the source of the cDNA or gDNA that made up the material.

The source material was peripheral blood. The chain joins TRBV5-1 to TRBJ1-1; maybe TRBD1 (5 bases). The receptor comes from a woman aged 55-69 years with COVID-19, enrolled during active disease. In nucleotides, the CDR3 is TGCGCCAGCAGCTTGGGAGCAGGGCCGAACACTGAAGCTTTCTTT. Its translation is CASSLGAGPNTEAFF.